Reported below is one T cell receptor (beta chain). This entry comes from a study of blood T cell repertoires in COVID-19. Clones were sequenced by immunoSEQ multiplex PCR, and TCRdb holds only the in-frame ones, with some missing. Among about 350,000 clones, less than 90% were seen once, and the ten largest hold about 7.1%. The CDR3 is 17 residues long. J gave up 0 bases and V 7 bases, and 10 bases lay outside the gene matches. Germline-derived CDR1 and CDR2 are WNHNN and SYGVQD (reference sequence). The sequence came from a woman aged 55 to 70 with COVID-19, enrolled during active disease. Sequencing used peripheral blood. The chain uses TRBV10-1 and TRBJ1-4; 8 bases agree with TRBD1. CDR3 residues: CASKNLDRGSTNEKLFF. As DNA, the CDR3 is TGCGCCAGCAAGAACCTAGACAGGGGATCAACTAATGAAAAACTGTTTTTT.